Below are 10 T cell receptor beta chains sequenced from a single sample in a study of blood T cell repertoires in COVID-19. This table comes from immunoSEQ multiplex PCR, and its TCRdb copy is limited to in-frame clones, with some not included. The sample has about 210,000 clones; 65% to 90% are singletons. The sample was PBMCs or T cells enriched from blood (not recorded which). Receptors originate from a woman between 45 and 65 years old with acute COVID-19.

V and J are TRBV7-9 and TRBJ2-3; the D gene is possibly TRBD2 (7 bases). The CDR3 is made up of 15 amino acids. The germline gives CDR1 SEHNR, CDR2 FQNEAQ (reference sequence). The V end was cut by 6 bases, the J end by 1 base, with 14 bases between. CDR3 loop: CASSFGGRGTDTQYF. The CDR3 nucleotides read TGTGCCAGCAGTTTCGGGGGGCGCGGCACAGATACGCAGTATTTT. The whole variable domain, filled in from reference TRBV7-9 and TRBJ2-3, reads DTGVSQNPRHKITKRGQNVTFRCDPISEHNRLYWYRQTLGQGPEFLTYFQNEAQLEKSRLLSDRFSAERPKGSFSTLEIQRTEQGDSAMYLCASSFGGRGTDTQYFGPGTRLTVL.

This chain joins TRBV19 and TRBJ2-4; unclear D gene. Germline CDR1 LNHDA, CDR2 SQIVND (reference sequence). This CDR3 comprises 19 residues. V lost 0 bases and J 1 base, leaving 19 bases between the germline ends. The CDR3 loop reads CASSIDRNRPSFAKNIQYF. CDR3 DNA: TGTGCCAGTAGTATAGATCGGAACAGACCGTCTTTTGCCAAAAACATTCAGTACTTC.

This clone appeared once. The chain uses TRBV7-2 and TRBJ2-5; 9 bases are a match to TRBD1. V was clipped by 1 base and J by 5 bases; unmatched bases: 8. The CDR3 is 16 amino acids. Germline CDR1 SGHTA, CDR2 FQGNSA. CDR3 amino acids: CASSLGRDRAIETQYF. CDR3 bases: TGTGCCAGCAGCTTAGGACGGGACAGGGCGATCGAGACCCAGTACTTC.

The chain is built from TRBV6-5 and TRBJ2-3, with TRBD2 identical over 9 bases. The CDR3 has 15 amino acids. The ends lost 6 bases at V and 2 bases at J; junction bases unmatched: 6. Per the germline V gene, CDR1 is MNHEY and CDR2 is SVGAGI. The CDR3 region is CASSLSGGLTDTQYF. The CDR3 DNA sequence: TGTGCCAGCAGCCTTAGCGGGGGCCTCACAGATACGCAGTATTTT.

The V and J genes are TRBV6-2 or TRBV6-3 and TRBJ2-3; D is ambiguous. The CDR3 runs 13 residues. From germline, CDR1 is MNHEY and CDR2 SVGEGT. V lost 2 bases to trimming and J lost 6 bases, with 9 bases between them. For the CDR3, the DNA is TGTGCCAGCAGTTACCTGTTGGCTGATACGCAGTATTTT. This codes for CASSYLLADTQYF.

CDR3 residues: CASSQDLADEKLFF. CDR3 sequence (DNA): TGTGCCAGCAGCCAAGATCTGGCGGATGAAAAACTGTTTTTT. The J gene is TRBJ1-4, the V gene TRBV14; D is unclear. CDR1 and CDR2 (germline): SGHDN, FVKESK. The CDR3 is made up of 14 amino acids. V was pared by 0 bases and J by 6 bases, with 8 bases between.

This clone was seen once. The gene calls are TRBV19 and TRBJ2-7; 7 bases are a match to TRBD2. CDR1 is LNHDA and CDR2 is SQIVND in the germline V gene (reference sequence). The CDR3 has 14 residues. V trimming: 5 bases; J trimming: 1 base; junction bases outside the gene matches: 5. The CDR3 here is CASSSQGGSYEQYF. Here the CDR3 DNA reads TGTGCCAGTAGTTCCCAGGGAGGGTCCTACGAGCAGTACTTC.

This sequence joins TRBV6-1 and TRBJ2-3; D might be TRBD1 (5 bases). Germline V gene lookup returns CDR1 MNHNS and CDR2 SASEGT. This CDR3 spans 16 amino acids. Trimming removed 2 bases from V and 3 bases from J, with 15 bases in between. The CDR3 sequence is CASSEPWTLRTDTQYF. The CDR3 nucleotides are TGTGCCAGCAGTGAACCCTGGACACTAAGGACAGATACGCAGTATTTT.

The V call is TRBV11-3, the J call TRBJ2-3; maybe TRBD2 (5 bases). Germline CDR1 reads SGHNT; CDR2 reads YENEEA. V lost 5 bases to trimming and J lost 2 bases, with 11 bases between them. The CDR3 runs 14 residues. The CDR3 loop reads CASSPQRATDTQYF. CDR3 nucleotide sequence: TGTGCCAGCAGCCCCCAGAGGGCCACAGATACGCAGTATTTT. Variable domain in full (rest from reference TRBV11-3 and TRBJ2-3): EAGVVQSPRYKIIEKKQPVAFWCNPISGHNTLYWYLQNLGQGPELLIRYENEEAVDDSQLPKDRFSAERLKGVDSTLKIQPAELGDSAVYLCASSPQRATDTQYFGPGTRLTVL.

This clone was recorded once. The V call is TRBV5-1, the J call TRBJ2-7; 11 nucleotides align to TRBD1. V dropped 4 bases and J dropped 6; count of bases not matched to a gene: 9. CDR3 length equals 15 residues. Per the germline V gene, CDR1 is SGHRS and CDR2 is YFSETQ. The DNA of the CDR3 is TGCGCCAGCAGCAGGAACGCCGGGACAGGGGGCGAGCAGTACTTC. This gives the protein CASSRNAGTGGEQYF.